The present entry profiles one T cell receptor beta chain with its context. As yet, its antigen is unknown. The data derive from a study of T cells expressing NK-cell markers. Across the whole study: The TCR beta repertoires originated in sorted CD3+CD56+NKG2C+, CD3+CD56+NKG2C- and CD3+CD56-NKG2C+ T cells. Seven of eight sequenced donors tested HCMV-seropositive; one tested seronegative.

The CDR3 spans 12 residues. Study findings and constraints: The study found dominant NKG2C+ clonotypes at 1.0-7.0% of CD8+ T cells in 5 or 6 donors.

A 5'RACE template switching approach incorporating UMIs was used to make TCR beta cDNA. From the 5' RACE reads, TCRdb lists one entry per CDR3 protein and no DNA. The table for this sample gives 250,000 to 300,000 distinct CDR3 sequences. The V gene is TRBV12-3 or TRBV12-4, the J gene TRBJ2-7; TCRdb gives TRBD1 as the D gene, but with no DNA this cannot be confirmed. The specimen was blood T cells: a sorted CD56 or NKG2C T cell subset, CD4+ or CD8+ T cells, or bulk PBMC T cells (not recorded which). The TCR was taken from a woman aged 18-69 years in good health. The CDR3 loop reads CATGTVPYEQYF.